The 5 T cell receptor beta chains given below trace back to one sample, sequenced in a study of tumor-infiltrating lymphocytes in primary liver carcinoma (dated by TCRdb to the late 2010s). Total RNA and DNA were co-extracted from roughly 18-30 mg of bulk tissue with the AllPrep DNA/RNA mini kit, without cell sorting. TCRdb lists the instrument as Illumina HiSeq 2500. Starting from approximately 500 ng total RNA, TCRbeta-specific cDNA was produced by reverse transcription with a constant-region primer and ProtoScript II reverse transcriptase. TCRbeta libraries were built with three nested multiplex PCR rounds, a slightly modified ARM-PCR procedure. Multiplex TRBV1-TRBV30 forward primers and a Cbeta reverse primer were used in the first two PCR rounds, each of which was run for 10 cycles. TCRdb reprocessing: public reads trimmed at Q25 with fastp, clones called with MiXCR, in-frame beta chains kept. All rows with the same CDR3 protein become a single entry with the most common DNA and genes. This sample is represented by some 40,000 distinct CDR3 sequences; roughly 75% of them were singletons. Under 45% of the sample comes from the top ten.

What was sequenced was tumor-adjacent normal liver tissue. The receptor source for this set is a man aged 35-49 years with primary liver carcinoma and hepatitis B virus infection.

This sequence joins TRBV6-6 and TRBJ1-1; D gene ambiguous. The CDR3 contains 11 residues. Looked up from germline, CDR1 is MNHNY and CDR2 is SVGAGI (reference sequence). CDR3 nucleotides: TGTTGCAGCACTGTGAACACTGAAGCTTTCTTT. It yields the protein CCSTVNTEAFF.

The V and J genes are TRBV14 and TRBJ2-3, with D hard to call. The length of the CDR3 is 13 residues. Trimming removed 9 bases from V and 2 bases from J, with 12 bases in between. From germline, CDR1 is SGHDN and CDR2 FVKESK. The CDR3 bases are TGTGCCAGTACCCGAGTATACACAGATACGCAGTATTTT. Residues: CASTRVYTDTQYF.

This clonotype showed up many times. The V and J genes are TRBV7-3 and TRBJ2-2, with TRBD1 identical over 7 bases. This CDR3 is 13 amino acids long. CDR1 is SGHTA, CDR2 FQGTGA, per germline. With 4 bases clipped from V and 6 bases from J, the junction kept 2 bases outside the gene matches. In nucleotides, the CDR3 is TGTGCCAGCAGCTCGACAGGGCCCGGGGAGCTGTTTTTT. The encoded protein is CASSSTGPGELFF.

The V call is TRBV28, the J call TRBJ1-5, with D tentatively TRBD1 (5 bases). The CDR3 length is 15 residues. Germline CDR1 reads MDHEN; CDR2 reads SYDVKM. V lost 7 bases to trimming and J lost 6 bases, with 19 bases between them. In DNA form, the CDR3 reads TGTGCCAGCAATGGGGGGATAGGGGACGGTCAGCCCCAGCATTTT. As protein: CASNGGIGDGQPQHF.

A word on this clonotype: The germline gene is not matched at one end of the junction; a read error may be the cause. The chain carries TRBV18 and TRBJ1-1; 7 nucleotides agree with TRBD1. CDR3 size: 15 residues. Germline loops: CDR1 KGHSH, CDR2 LQKENI. For the CDR3, the DNA is TGTGCCATCTCACCCGAGGGGGCGAGGGGCACTGAAGCTTTCTTT. This gives the protein CAISPEGARGTEAFF.